The text below deals with one TCR beta chain. The sample comes from a study of blood T cell repertoires in COVID-19. In the study overall: The cDNA or gDNA used as material had been derived from T cells, B-cell-depleted T cells, or PBMCs.

The CDR3 contains 17 residues. CDR1 and CDR2 from the germline V gene are KGHDR and SFDVKD. The V end lost 1 base, the J end lost 4 bases, and 16 bases lay between the germline ends. The assay was immunoSEQ multiplex PCR, and TCRdb's table has in-frame clones only and misses some. Of about 220,000 clones in the sample, roughly 80% are singletons; the top ten hold less than 6%. The chain employs TRBV24-1 and TRBJ1-5; the D is unclear. Sequencing input: peripheral blood. This clonotype was sampled from a woman in her sixties or seventies with COVID-19, enrolled during active disease. CDR3 sequence reads: CATSDFRLGRGNQPQHF. The CDR3 bases are TGTGCCACCAGTGATTTCAGGTTAGGGAGAGGTAATCAGCCCCAGCATTTT.